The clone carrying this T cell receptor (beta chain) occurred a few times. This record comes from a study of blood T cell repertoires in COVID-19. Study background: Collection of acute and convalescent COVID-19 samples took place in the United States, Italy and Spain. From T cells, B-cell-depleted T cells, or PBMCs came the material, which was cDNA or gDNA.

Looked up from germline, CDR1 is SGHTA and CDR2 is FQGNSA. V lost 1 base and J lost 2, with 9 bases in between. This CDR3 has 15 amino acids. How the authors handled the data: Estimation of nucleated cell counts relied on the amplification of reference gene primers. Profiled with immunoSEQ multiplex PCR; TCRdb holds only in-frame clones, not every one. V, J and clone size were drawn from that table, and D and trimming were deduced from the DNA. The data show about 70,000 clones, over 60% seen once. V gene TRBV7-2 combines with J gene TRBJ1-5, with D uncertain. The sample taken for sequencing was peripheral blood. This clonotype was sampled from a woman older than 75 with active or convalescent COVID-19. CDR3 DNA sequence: TGTGCCAGCAGCTTAGTCACCGGAGGCAATCAGCCCCAGCATTTT. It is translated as CASSLVTGGNQPQHF.